This TCR beta chain was profiled in a study of T cells after yellow fever vaccination. Study-wide results and limits: Abundant clonotypes from the bulk population could contaminate FACS-sorted repertoires.

TCRdb itself ran the 5' RACE reads through MiXCR, one entry per CDR3 protein. The sample lists 90,000 to 150,000 distinct CDR3 sequences, 7.2% seen once, with approximately 2.7% in the top ten. The germline V and J ends were trimmed by 1 base and 4 bases, with 12 bases remaining between them. Germline V lookup: CDR1 SGHVS, CDR2 FQNEAQ. This CDR3 spans 15 amino acids. The sample holds many counts of this clonotype. The antigen is not known. This specimen consisted of CD4+ T cells sorted from PBMCs, obtained around 45 days after the first yellow fever vaccination. The receptor was isolated from a man aged 18-30 years who received the YFV17D yellow fever vaccine. This chain uses TRBV7-8 with TRBJ2-3; D could derive from TRBD1 or TRBD2 (5 bases each). CDR3 residues: CASSLEGRQADTQYF. The CDR3 region has the DNA TGTGCCAGCAGCTTAGAGGGACGCCAGGCAGATACGCAGTATTTT.